Detailed here is one TCR beta chain. As to time point: peripheral blood 6 weeks after treatment start. The source of the sample is a study of PD-L1 blockade in urothelial cancer. Study in general: Blood gave a median around 150,000 T cells.

Repertoires were generated with immunoSEQ multiplex PCR, while TCRdb's copy carries only in-frame clones and drops some. The sample has approximately 40,000 clones, approximately 86% seen once. The CDR3 consists of 14 residues. The J segment lost 7 bases and the V segment lost 0 bases, leaving 1 base of the junction unmatched. Germline CDR1 reads MGHRA; CDR2 reads YSYEKL. Here the sequenced sample was PBMCs, taken around atezolizumab (anti-PD-L1) treatment. The chain is built from TRBV4-1 and TRBJ2-2; 8 nucleotides agree with TRBD2. This sequence was found in a man in his 60s with urothelial cancer. CDR3 region: CASSQESGGGELFF. The CDR3 nucleotides read TGCGCCAGCAGCCAAGAGAGCGGGGGCGGGGAGCTGTTTTTT.